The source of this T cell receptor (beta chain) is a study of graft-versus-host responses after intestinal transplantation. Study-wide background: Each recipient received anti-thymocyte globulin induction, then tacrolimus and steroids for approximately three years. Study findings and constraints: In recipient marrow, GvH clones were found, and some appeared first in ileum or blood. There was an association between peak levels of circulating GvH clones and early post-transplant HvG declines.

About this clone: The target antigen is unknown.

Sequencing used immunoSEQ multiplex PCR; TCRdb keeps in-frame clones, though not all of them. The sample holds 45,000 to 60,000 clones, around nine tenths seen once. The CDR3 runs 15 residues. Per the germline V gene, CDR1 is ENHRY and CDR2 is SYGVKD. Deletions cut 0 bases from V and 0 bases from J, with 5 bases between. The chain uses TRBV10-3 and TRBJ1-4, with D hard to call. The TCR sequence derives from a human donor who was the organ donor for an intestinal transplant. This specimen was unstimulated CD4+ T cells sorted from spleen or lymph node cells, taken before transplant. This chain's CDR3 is CAISESRATNEKLFF. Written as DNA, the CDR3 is TGTGCCATCAGTGAGTCGAGGGCAACTAATGAAAAACTGTTTTTT.